A single sample gave rise to the 8 T cell receptor beta chains below, sequenced in a study of control samples from healthy donors and cancer patients. Repertoires were generated with immunoSEQ multiplex PCR, while TCRdb's copy carries only in-frame clones and drops some. This sample has 100,000 to 150,000 clones, with roughly 84% found just once. Sequencing was carried out using blood. The source is a man between 18 and 29 years old in good health.

The rearrangement links TRBV5-1 to TRBJ1-3; no clear D. CDR1 is SGHRS and CDR2 is YFSETQ in the germline V gene. The V end lost 2 bases, the J end lost 2 bases, and 8 bases lay between the germline ends. This CDR3 spans 14 amino acids. CDR3 nucleotide sequence: TGCGCCAGCAGCTTAACCGGGACTGGAAACACCATATATTTT. Protein sequence: CASSLTGTGNTIYF.

The V call is TRBV14, the J call TRBJ2-2; maybe TRBD2 (6 bases). CDR3 size: 15 residues. V lost 4 bases and J lost 6, with 15 bases in between. CDR1 SGHDN and CDR2 FVKESK come from the germline V gene. CDR3 in amino acids: CASSLAGSGSGELFF. The CDR3 nucleotides are TGTGCCAGCAGCCTAGCCGGGAGTGGTTCCGGGGAGCTGTTTTTT.

Comments on this clone: The sample holds other DNA sequences that translate to the same CDR3. The rearrangement uses TRBV5-1 and TRBJ1-2; 8 positions match TRBD1. Trimming removed 0 bases from V and 7 bases from J; junction bases left unmatched: 5. Germline CDR1 reads SGHRS; CDR2 reads YFSETQ. The CDR3 runs to 14 residues. CDR3 residues: CASSLDRGRGGYTF. The CDR3 DNA sequence: TGCGCCAGCAGCTTGGACAGGGGGAGGGGTGGCTACACCTTC.

V gene TRBV18 combines with J gene TRBJ1-1, with 7 bases identical to TRBD1. Germline CDR1 and CDR2: KGHSH and LQKENI. The CDR3 spans 13 residues. V lost 3 bases, J lost 5 bases, and 3 bases stayed unmatched. Written as DNA, the CDR3 is TGTGCCAGCTCACCGATGACAGGGACTGAAGCTTTCTTT. This sequence encodes CASSPMTGTEAFF.

J is TRBJ1-1 and V is TRBV5-1, with 7 positions matching TRBD1. The CDR3 sequence is 14 residues long. The trim removed 2 bases at V and 1 base at J, leaving 2 bases unmatched. Per germline, CDR1 SGHRS and CDR2 YFSETQ. The CDR3: CASSFGQENTEAFF. The CDR3 DNA reads TGCGCCAGCAGCTTCGGACAGGAGAACACTGAAGCTTTCTTT.

The chain carries TRBV9 and TRBJ1-3, with 7 nucleotides matching TRBD1. The J segment lost 1 base and the V segment lost 4 bases, leaving 5 bases of the junction unmatched. Germline V lookup: CDR1 SGDLS, CDR2 YYNGEE. The CDR3 extends over 15 amino acids. The CDR3 loop is CASSSGQLSGNTIYF. The CDR3 DNA reads as TGTGCCAGCAGCTCGGGACAGTTGTCTGGAAACACCATATATTTT.

This sequence joins TRBV19 and TRBJ1-1; D unresolved. CDR3 size: 11 residues. CDR1 is LNHDA and CDR2 is SQIVND in the germline V gene (reference sequence). V lost 4 bases, J lost 10 bases, and 10 bases lay in between. This CDR3 is CASSSYGGAFF. CDR3 nucleotide sequence: TGTGCCAGTAGTAGTTACGGAGGAGCTTTCTTT.

This chain joins TRBV30 and TRBJ2-1, with 7 bases matching TRBD2. The CDR3 runs to 14 residues. CDR1 GTSNPN and CDR2 SVGIG come from the germline V gene (reference sequence). Unmatched junction bases numbered 8, after V lost 2 bases and J lost 7 bases. The CDR3 loop is CAWSRGLAGNEQFF. CDR3 in DNA: TGTGCCTGGAGTCGAGGGTTAGCGGGTAATGAGCAGTTCTTC.